The clone carrying this T cell receptor (beta chain) was observed at least ten times. As yet, its antigen is unknown. This sample was included in a study of CD8+CD57+ T cells in acquired aplastic anemia. Study information: Where healthy donors were concerned, CD4+ cells averaged approximately 10 million reads. Whole-study results and caveats: The same twenty-nine CD8+ CDR3 sequences occurred in patients and in controls. Between the patient and control groups, CD8+ Simpson's diversity did not differ significantly.

The template for TCR beta VDJ and CDR3 sequence profiling was genomic DNA. One entry per CDR3 protein results from TCRdb running MiXCR on the reads. This sample has fewer than 250,000 distinct CDR3 sequences, with around 50% found just once. V was clipped by 6 bases and J by 0 bases, with 8 bases between them. From germline, CDR1 is SGHTA and CDR2 FQGTGA. The CDR3 is made up of 14 amino acids. What was sequenced was sorted CD4+, CD8+, or CD8+CD57+ T cells (not recorded which) from PBMCs. This sequence was found in a human donor in good health, serving as a control. The chain carries TRBV7-3 and TRBJ2-2; a possible D gene is TRBD1 (6 bases). The CDR3 DNA sequence: TGTGCCAGCAGACAGGGCTCGAACACCGGGGAGCTGTTTTTT. As protein: CASRQGSNTGELFF. Using reference TRBV7-3 and TRBJ2-2 for the parts outside the CDR3, the full variable domain is GAGVSQTPSNKVTEKGKYVELRCDPISGHTALYWYRQSLGQGPEFLIYFQGTGAADDSGLPNDRFFAVRPEGSVSTLKIQRTERGDSAVYLCASRQGSNTGELFFGEGSRLTVL.